These 19 T cell receptor beta chains came from one sample sequenced in a study of identical twins. TCRdb itself ran the 5' RACE reads through MiXCR, one entry per CDR3 protein. Of 270,000 or so distinct CDR3 sequences listed, approximately 8.6% were seen once; the top ten hold less than 4%. These data were likewise used in another study, on yellow fever vaccine responses in identical twins.

Sequenced input: CD8+ T cells sorted from blood. All receptors come from a woman aged 18-29 years in good health.

This clonotype appeared a few times. V is TRBV18 and J is TRBJ2-7, with 7 positions matching TRBD1. V shed 5 bases, J shed 3 bases, and the junction held 7 bases outside the gene matches. Germline CDR1 and CDR2: KGHSH and LQKENI. The CDR3 covers 14 residues. The CDR3 DNA sequence: TGTGCCAGCTCATCCGACAGGGAAGGCTACGAGCAGTACTTC. This gives the protein CASSSDREGYEQYF.

The chain couples TRBV19 to TRBJ2-5, with D uncertain. The CDR3 consists of 15 residues. CDR1 LNHDA and CDR2 SQIVND come from the germline V gene (reference sequence). The ends were cut back, 7 bases at V and 1 base at J, with 16 bases in the middle. CDR3 amino acids: CASNNRWTAQETQYF. As DNA, the CDR3 is TGTGCCAGTAACAACCGTTGGACGGCCCAAGAGACCCAGTACTTC.

The gene calls are TRBV11-1 and TRBJ2-2; 12 bases line up with TRBD2. The V and J ends lost 5 bases and 1 base, in that order; junction bases with no gene match: 17. Germline V gene lookup returns CDR1 SGHAT and CDR2 FQDESV (reference sequence). The CDR3 is made up of 21 amino acids. CDR3 in amino acids: CASSQRTQTSGGPRNTGELFF. DNA for the CDR3: TGTGCCAGCAGCCAAAGAACCCAAACTAGCGGGGGGCCAAGGAACACCGGGGAGCTGTTTTTT. The full variable domain, rest sourced from reference TRBV11-1 and TRBJ2-2, is EAEVAQSPRYKITEKSQAVAFWCDPISGHATLYWYRQILGQGPELLVQFQDESVVDDSQLPKDRFSAERLKGVDSTLKIQPAELGDSAMYLCASSQRTQTSGGPRNTGELFFGEGSRLTVL.

This clonotype appeared a few times. In DNA form, the CDR3 reads TGTGCCAGCAGTTTGACCGACTGGATCACTGAAGCTTTCTTT. Translating it yields CASSLTDWITEAFF. The rearrangement links TRBV12-3 or TRBV12-4 to TRBJ1-1; no definite D call. This CDR3 comprises 14 residues. Deletions cut 3 bases from V and 4 bases from J, with 12 bases between.

This clonotype was seen a handful of times. The rearrangement joins TRBV7-9 to TRBJ2-1; TRBD2 agrees at 10 bases. Trimming removed 5 bases from V and 6 bases from J; junction bases left unmatched: 7. Germline CDR1 reads SEHNR; CDR2 reads FQNEAQ (reference sequence). The CDR3 length is 15 residues. CDR3 region: CASSGKVAGGNEQFF. DNA of the CDR3: TGTGCCAGCAGCGGAAAGGTAGCGGGAGGCAATGAGCAGTTCTTC. The full variable domain, rest sourced from reference TRBV7-9 and TRBJ2-1, is DTGVSQNPRHKITKRGQNVTFRCDPISEHNRLYWYRQTLGQGPEFLTYFQNEAQLEKSRLLSDRFSAERPKGSFSTLEIQRTEQGDSAMYLCASSGKVAGGNEQFFGPGTRLTVL.

CDR3 sequence: CASSPGLAGPYEQYF. The CDR3 DNA sequence: TGTGCCAGCAGCCCCGGCTTAGCGGGACCCTACGAGCAGTACTTC. The chain carries TRBV7-2 and TRBJ2-7; 8 nucleotides match TRBD2. The germline CDR1 and CDR2 sequences are SGHTA and FQGNSA. The V segment lost 5 bases and the J segment 2 bases; nucleotides outside the gene matches: 8. CDR3 length: 15 residues.

Many counts were recorded for this clonotype. The chain combines TRBV29-1 with TRBJ2-3; 10 bases are shared with TRBD2. The CDR3 extends over 13 amino acids. Germline lookup yields CDR1 SQVTM and CDR2 ANQGSEA. The V and J ends lost 5 bases and 4 bases, in that order; junction bases with no gene match: 3. The CDR3 here is CSVYSGRADTQYF. CDR3 DNA: TGCAGCGTTTACAGCGGGAGGGCAGATACGCAGTATTTT.

Many counts were recorded for this clonotype. CDR3 sequence: CASSLAQGATGELFF. Here the CDR3 DNA reads TGTGCCAGCAGCTTAGCACAGGGGGCAACCGGGGAGCTGTTTTTT. This chain connects TRBV7-9 to TRBJ2-2, with 9 bases lining up with TRBD1. The CDR3 runs to 15 residues. V was clipped by 0 bases and J by 5 bases; unmatched bases: 1. The germline V gene has CDR1 SEHNR and CDR2 FQNEAQ (reference sequence).

In this sample, this clonotype turned up once. The chain joins TRBV3-1 to TRBJ2-3, with 10 nucleotides matching TRBD1. Germline trimming cut 7 bases from V and 5 bases from J; bases unmatched to any gene: 6. In germline, CDR1 is LGHDT, CDR2 YNNKEL (reference sequence). The CDR3 covers 14 residues. The CDR3 here is CASNHGQGVDTQYF. The CDR3 coding sequence is TGTGCCAGCAATCACGGACAGGGGGTAGATACGCAGTATTTT.

This rearrangement joins TRBV14 to TRBJ2-1; tentative D call: TRBD1 (5 bases). V dropped 3 bases and J dropped 3 bases, with 18 bases sitting between them. The CDR3 has 17 residues. CDR1 and CDR2 from the germline V gene are SGHDN and FVKESK. CDR3 region: CASSQDLGGAFYNEQFF. CDR3 sequence (DNA): TGTGCCAGCAGCCAGGATCTGGGTGGGGCGTTCTACAATGAGCAGTTCTTC. Full variable domain (remainder filled in from reference TRBV14 and TRBJ2-1): EAGVTQFPSHSVIEKGQTVTLRCDPISGHDNLYWYRRVMGKEIKFLLHFVKESKQDESGMPNNRFLAERTGGTYSTLKVQPAELEDSGVYFCASSQDLGGAFYNEQFFGPGTRLTVL.

The chain employs TRBV7-3 and TRBJ2-7, with 12 bases that match TRBD2. The CDR3 spans 14 residues. Germline V gene lookup returns CDR1 SGHTA and CDR2 FQGTGA. The trim removed 6 bases at V and 6 bases at J, leaving 6 bases unmatched. The CDR3 DNA is TGTGCCAGCAGGTCTAGCGGGGGGGCTTCCGAGCAGTACTTC. Its protein is CASRSSGGASEQYF.

This clonotype occurred many times. The gene calls are TRBV6-5 and TRBJ2-1, with D perhaps TRBD1 or TRBD2 (5 bases each). This CDR3 has 14 residues. The germline V gene encodes CDR1 MNHEY and CDR2 SVGAGI. Deletions cut 2 bases from V and 5 bases from J, with 10 bases between. The CDR3 nucleotides read TGTGCCAGCAGTTACCAGGGAGCTCACAATGAGCAGTTCTTC. Protein sequence: CASSYQGAHNEQFF.

This clonotype has just one count. The gene calls are TRBV11-3 and TRBJ2-3; 8 bases match TRBD2. The germline CDR1 and CDR2 sequences are SGHNT and YENEEA. The CDR3 contains 13 residues. V trimming: 6 bases; J trimming: 5 bases; junction bases outside the gene matches: 4. CDR3 nucleotide sequence: TGTGCCAGCAGAGACACTAGCGGAGATACGCAGTATTTT. It is translated as CASRDTSGDTQYF.

The V gene is TRBV11-2, the J gene TRBJ2-5; TRBD2 is a possible D gene (5 bases). Trimming pared 5 bases from V and 2 bases from J, leaving 12 bases between. CDR3 length: 14 residues. Germline loops: CDR1 SGHAT, CDR2 FQNNGV. The CDR3: CASSQAVQQETQYF. Here the CDR3 DNA reads TGTGCCAGCAGCCAAGCGGTCCAGCAAGAGACCCAGTACTTC. Full variable domain (remainder filled in from reference TRBV11-2 and TRBJ2-5): EAGVAQSPRYKIIEKRQSVAFWCNPISGHATLYWYQQILGQGPKLLIQFQNNGVVDDSQLPKDRFSAERLKGVDSTLKIQPAKLEDSAVYLCASSQAVQQETQYFGPGTRLLVL.

The J gene is TRBJ2-1, the V gene TRBV27; a weak D match, TRBD2 (6 bases). Trimming removed 10 bases from V and 9 bases from J, with 22 bases in between. The CDR3 contains 14 residues. Germline CDR1 MNHEY, CDR2 SMNVEV (reference sequence). The CDR3 DNA reads TGTGCCACCCTAGCGCGTCAGTCAAACAGTGAGCAGTTCTTC. It specifies CATLARQSNSEQFF.

The rearrangement joins TRBV3-1 to TRBJ1-1, with a possible D match to TRBD1 (5 bases). The V end was cut by 6 bases, the J end by 4 bases, with 12 bases between. The germline V gene has CDR1 LGHDT and CDR2 YNNKEL (reference sequence). CDR3 length equals 13 residues. CDR3 in amino acids: CASRETGFTEAFF. In DNA form, the CDR3 reads TGTGCCAGCAGGGAAACAGGTTTCACTGAAGCTTTCTTT.

This CDR3 reads CASSTLAGLDGYTF. CDR3 nucleotide sequence: TGTGCCAGCAGTACTCTGGCGGGGTTGGACGGCTACACCTTC. This chain connects TRBV27 to TRBJ1-2, with D uncertain. CDR1 and CDR2 (germline): MNHEY, SMNVEV (reference sequence). The V and J ends lost 5 bases and 8 bases respectively, with 18 bases between them. The CDR3 loop spans 14 amino acids.

DNA of the CDR3: TGTGCCAGTAGTACCGAGGACACCCACCATGCGATCAGCTCCTACAATGAGCAGTTCTTC. It translates to CASSTEDTHHAISSYNEQFF. The J gene is TRBJ2-1, the V gene TRBV19; TRBD1 is a possible D gene (5 bases). Germline lookup yields CDR1 LNHDA and CDR2 SQIVND (reference sequence). The CDR3 spans 20 residues. V lost 4 bases to trimming and J lost 0 bases, with 25 bases between them.

This clonotype has a count of ten or more. V and J are TRBV28 and TRBJ2-7, with D tentatively TRBD1 (6 bases). The V end lost 5 bases, the J end lost 0 bases, and 14 bases lay between the germline ends. This CDR3 is 15 amino acids long. Germline V lookup: CDR1 MDHEN, CDR2 SYDVKM. The CDR3 DNA is TGTGCCAGCAGTAATCGACAGGATAGCTCCTACGAGCAGTACTTC. Protein sequence: CASSNRQDSSYEQYF. The full variable domain, completed using reference TRBV28 and TRBJ2-7, is DVKVTQSSRYLVKRTGEKVFLECVQDMDHENMFWYRQDPGLGLRLIYFSYDVKMKEKGDIPEGYSVSREKKERFSLILESASTNQTSMYLCASSNRQDSSYEQYFGPGTRLTVT.